This record looks at one T cell receptor beta chain sequence and its context. Methods used by the authors: Amplification from reference gene primers served as the basis for estimated nucleated cell counts. TCRdb keeps only in-frame clones here, not all; method: immunoSEQ multiplex PCR. From that table come the V and J calls and clone size; the DNA was used to work out D and trimming. The data contain 160,000 or so clones, over 75% of them seen just once; the ten biggest clones take up approximately 11%. This entry is derived from a study of blood T cell repertoires in COVID-19. About the research overall: The United States, Italy and Spain were the sources of the acute and convalescent COVID-19 samples. T cells, B-cell-depleted T cells, or PBMCs supplied cDNA or gDNA.

Trimming shortened V by 1 base and J by 4 bases, and 24 bases separated the two germline ends. Germline assignment: CDR1 SGHVS and CDR2 FNYEAQ. This CDR3 contains 19 residues. This TCR was sampled from a man in his sixties with active or convalescent COVID-19. Material: peripheral blood. The chain has TRBV7-6 and TRBJ2-3; D is perhaps TRBD1 (5 bases). The CDR3 DNA follows: TGTGCCAGCAGCTTAGAACGCCTGGACGGACATGGCCGCCCAGATACGCAGTATTTT. Protein: CASSLERLDGHGRPDTQYF.